These 13 T cell receptor beta chains came from one sample sequenced in a study of blood T cells in healthy people across ages. Alongside a J-beta primer mix, a sample-barcoded 5' primer served in a second PCR lasting roughly 7 to 11 cycles. TCRdb recomputed calls from the 5' RACE reads with MiXCR, one row per CDR3 protein. This sample has approximately 600,000 distinct CDR3 sequences, with 45% to 65% found just once. Sequencing was carried out using blood. Every receptor here comes from a man between 60 and 70 years old in good health.

A word on this clonotype: A read error may explain this, as a much larger clone is one base away. This chain uses TRBV5-1 with TRBJ2-7; D is unresolved. Germline-derived CDR1 and CDR2 are SGHRS and YFSETQ. This CDR3 is 15 amino acids long. The CDR3 region has the DNA TGCGCCAACAGCTTGGCCCCGGGCGGAGACGGCGAGCAGTACTTC. Translated: CANSLAPGGDGEQYF. Full variable domain (rest looked up from reference TRBV5-1 and TRBJ2-7): KAGVTQTPRYLIKTRGQQVTLSCSPISGHRSVSWYQQTPGQGLQFLFEYFSETQRNKGNFPGRFSGRQFSNSRSEMNVSTLELGDSALYLCANSLAPGGDGEQYFGPGTRLTVT.

This clonotype was counted a single time. One end of the junction does not line up with germline, which may come from a read error. The gene calls are TRBV6-2 or TRBV6-3 and TRBJ2-5; tentative D call: TRBD2 (6 bases). This CDR3 has 13 residues. Germline CDR1 and CDR2: MNHEY and SVGEGT. The DNA for the CDR3 is TGCGCCAGCAGTTACTCCGGAGGGAGGACCCAGTACTTC. Residues: CASSYSGGRTQYF.

V and J are TRBV2 and TRBJ2-1, with D perhaps matching TRBD1 (6 bases). The CDR3 has 13 amino acids. The V end was cut by 8 bases, the J end by 4 bases, with 12 bases between. Germline V gives CDR1 SNHLY, CDR2 FYNNEI. The CDR3 nucleotides read TGTGCCAGCGGTACAGGGTTATACAATGAGCAGTTCTTC. It translates to CASGTGLYNEQFF.

The CDR3 bases are TGTGCCAGCAGCTCGACCTCCGCCGGCTCTAACTATGGCTACACCTTC. Residues: CASSSTSAGSNYGYTF. This sequence joins TRBV7-9 and TRBJ1-2, with D unresolved. Germline V lookup: CDR1 SEHNR, CDR2 FQNEAQ (reference sequence). The CDR3 runs 16 residues. V was cut by 4 bases and J by 0 bases, with 15 bases left in between.

The chain employs TRBV28 and TRBJ1-6; weak D call: TRBD1 (5 bases). CDR1 MDHEN and CDR2 SYDVKM come from the germline V gene. This CDR3 is 15 amino acids long. With 11 bases removed from V and 0 bases from J, the gap between germline ends came to 14 bases. CDR3 sequence: CACGGGSSYNSPLHF. CDR3 sequence (DNA): TGTGCCTGCGGGGGGGGGAGCTCCTATAATTCACCCCTCCACTTT.

This clonotype turned up a few times. This chain links TRBV18 with TRBJ2-7; TRBD1 matches at 7 bases. The CDR3 sequence is 15 residues long. From germline, CDR1 is KGHSH and CDR2 LQKENI. V lost 4 bases to trimming and J lost 0 bases; unmatched junction nucleotides: 6. Written as DNA, the CDR3 is TGTGCCAGCTCACAGACAACAGGGGCCTCCTACGAGCAGTACTTC. This codes for CASSQTTGASYEQYF. Full variable domain (outside the CDR3, taken from reference TRBV18 and TRBJ2-7): NAGVMQNPRHLVRRRGQEARLRCSPMKGHSHVYWYRQLPEEGLKFMVYLQKENIIDESGMPKERFSAEFPKEGPSILRIQQVVRGDSAAYFCASSQTTGASYEQYFGPGTRLTVT.

This clonotype was seen once. The chain couples TRBV3-1 to TRBJ2-3; D is possibly TRBD1 (5 bases). The CDR3 totals 13 residues. Germline V gene sequence: CDR1 LGHDT, CDR2 YNNKEL (reference sequence). V gave up 4 bases and J gave up 5 bases, with 10 bases separating them. In DNA, the CDR3 is TGTGCCAGCAGCCGACAGCCGGGAGATACGCAGTATTTT. Translating it yields CASSRQPGDTQYF.

J is TRBJ2-3 and V is TRBV11-3, with D tentatively TRBD2 (6 bases). In germline, CDR1 is SGHNT, CDR2 YENEEA. The CDR3 runs to 15 residues. Trimming removed 5 bases from V and 2 bases from J, with 14 bases in between. CDR3 nucleotides: TGTGCCAGCAGCCCCGGGACTCTTACCACAGATACGCAGTATTTT. Translating gives CASSPGTLTTDTQYF.

This clonotype has only a few counts. The chain employs TRBV6-5 and TRBJ1-4; D gene ambiguous. The germline V gene has CDR1 MNHEY and CDR2 SVGAGI. This CDR3 contains 16 residues. Between the trimmed V and J ends, which lost 5 bases and 8 bases, there was a span of 21 bases. CDR3 in DNA: TGTGCCAGCAGTCCCAGTAGGAGGCCCGTGGCCGAAAAACTGTTTTTT. It encodes CASSPSRRPVAEKLFF.

The chain employs TRBV6-1 and TRBJ1-4, with D maybe TRBD1 (6 bases). The CDR3 is 14 amino acids. V was shortened by 2 bases and J by 3 bases, with 7 bases between the two germline ends. The germline V gene encodes CDR1 MNHNS and CDR2 SASEGT. CDR3 region: CASSEQGPNEKLFF. The CDR3 bases are TGTGCCAGCAGTGAACAGGGGCCTAATGAAAAACTGTTTTTT.

Of note for this clonotype: A much bigger clone sits one base away, suggesting this may be a read error. The chain joins TRBV6-2 or TRBV6-3 to TRBJ2-7, with D perhaps TRBD1 or TRBD2 (6 bases each). CDR1 is MNHEY, CDR2 SVGEGT, per germline. V shed 5 bases and J shed 7 bases, with 15 bases lying between them. This CDR3 spans 13 amino acids. CDR3 loop: CASSRGPSFEQYF. CDR3 in DNA: TGTGCCAGCAGTCGGGGGCCCTCGTTTGAGCAGTACTTC.

This clonotype occurred many times. V gene TRBV20-1 combines with J gene TRBJ2-1, with D possibly matching TRBD2 (6 bases). Germline values: CDR1 DFQATT, CDR2 SNEGSKA (reference sequence). The V and J ends lost 6 bases and 1 base respectively, with 13 bases between them. This CDR3 has 14 residues. The CDR3 loop is CSAVFGGSYNEQFF. The CDR3 region has the DNA TGCAGTGCCGTCTTCGGGGGTTCCTACAATGAGCAGTTCTTC.

The chain joins TRBV5-1 to TRBJ2-3; 12 bases line up with TRBD2. This CDR3 region has 17 residues. V lost 3 bases, J lost 8 bases, and 13 bases stayed unmatched. CDR1 SGHRS and CDR2 YFSETQ come from the germline V gene. CDR3 in DNA: TGCGCCAGCAGCTCGATTTCGACTAGCGGGGGAGAGGGTACGCAGTATTTT. Its protein product is CASSSISTSGGEGTQYF.